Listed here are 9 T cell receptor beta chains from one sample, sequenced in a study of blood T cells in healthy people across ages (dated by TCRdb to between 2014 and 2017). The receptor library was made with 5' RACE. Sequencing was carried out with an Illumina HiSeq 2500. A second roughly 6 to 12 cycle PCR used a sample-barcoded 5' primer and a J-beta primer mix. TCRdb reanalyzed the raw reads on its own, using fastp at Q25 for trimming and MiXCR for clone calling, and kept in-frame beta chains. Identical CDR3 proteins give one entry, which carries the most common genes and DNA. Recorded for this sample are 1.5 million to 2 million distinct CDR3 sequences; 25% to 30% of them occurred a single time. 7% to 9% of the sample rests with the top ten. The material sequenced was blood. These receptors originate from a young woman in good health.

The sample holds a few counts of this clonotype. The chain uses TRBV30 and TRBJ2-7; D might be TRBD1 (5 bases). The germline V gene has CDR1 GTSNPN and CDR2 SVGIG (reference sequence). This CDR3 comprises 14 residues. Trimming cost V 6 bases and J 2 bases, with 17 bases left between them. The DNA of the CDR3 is TGTGCCTGCCTAAGGGGCAGCACAGCCTACGAGCAGTACTTC. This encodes CACLRGSTAYEQYF.

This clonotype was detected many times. DNA of the CDR3: TGTGCCAGCAGCTTGGGGGTGGGGAGGCAAGAGACCCAGTACTTC. Amino acid sequence: CASSLGVGRQETQYF. The chain is built from TRBV5-6 and TRBJ2-5; a weak D match, TRBD2 (6 bases). The CDR3 is 15 residues long. Germline values: CDR1 SGHDT, CDR2 YYEEEE. Trimming shortened V by 0 bases and J by 2 bases, and 11 bases separated the two germline ends.

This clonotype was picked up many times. CDR3 amino acids: CASSPDSGTDTQYF. The CDR3 DNA is TGTGCCAGCAGCCCCGACTCGGGGACAGATACGCAGTATTTT. The chain couples TRBV7-9 to TRBJ2-3; a weak D match, TRBD2 (5 bases). Trimming took 5 bases from V and 3 from J, leaving 12 bases between them. From germline, CDR1 is SEHNR and CDR2 FQNEAQ (reference sequence). This CDR3 spans 14 amino acids. The variable domain in full, completed from reference TRBV7-9 and TRBJ2-3, reads DTGVSQNPRHKITKRGQNVTFRCDPISEHNRLYWYRQTLGQGPEFLTYFQNEAQLEKSRLLSDRFSAERPKGSFSTLEIQRTEQGDSAMYLCASSPDSGTDTQYFGPGTRLTVL.

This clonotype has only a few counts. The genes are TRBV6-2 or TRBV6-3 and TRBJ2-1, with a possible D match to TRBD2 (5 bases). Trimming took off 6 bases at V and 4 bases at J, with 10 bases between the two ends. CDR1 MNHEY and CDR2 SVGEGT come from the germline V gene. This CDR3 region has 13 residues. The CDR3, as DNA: TGTGCCAGCAGATTCAGACTATACAATGAGCAGTTCTTC. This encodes CASRFRLYNEQFF.

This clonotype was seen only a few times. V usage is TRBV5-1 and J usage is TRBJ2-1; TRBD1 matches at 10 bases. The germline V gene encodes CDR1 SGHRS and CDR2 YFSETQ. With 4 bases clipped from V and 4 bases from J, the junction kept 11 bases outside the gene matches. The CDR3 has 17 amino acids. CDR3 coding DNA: TGCGCCAGCAGCCCCCCCGCCGGGACAGGGGATTACAATGAGCAGTTCTTC. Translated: CASSPPAGTGDYNEQFF.

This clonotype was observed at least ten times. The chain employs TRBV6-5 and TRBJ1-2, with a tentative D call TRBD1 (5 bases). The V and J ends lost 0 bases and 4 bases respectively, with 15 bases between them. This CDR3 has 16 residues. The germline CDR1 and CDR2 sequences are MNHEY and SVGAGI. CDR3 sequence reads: CASSYSRSGRAYGYTF. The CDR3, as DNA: TGTGCCAGCAGTTACTCGAGATCAGGGCGGGCCTATGGCTACACCTTC.

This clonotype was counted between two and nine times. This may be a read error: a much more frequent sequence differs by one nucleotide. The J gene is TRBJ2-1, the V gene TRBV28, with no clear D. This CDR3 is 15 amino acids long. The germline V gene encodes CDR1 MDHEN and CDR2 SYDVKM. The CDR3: CANSLGSTRYNEQFF. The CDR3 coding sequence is TGTGCCAACAGTTTAGGGTCGACCCGCTACAATGAGCAGTTCTTC.

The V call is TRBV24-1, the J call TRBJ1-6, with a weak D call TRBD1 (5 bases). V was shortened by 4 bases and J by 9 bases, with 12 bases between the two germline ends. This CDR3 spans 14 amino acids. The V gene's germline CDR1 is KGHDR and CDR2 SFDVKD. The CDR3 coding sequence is TGTGCCACCAGTGACCCAGGGTACGGTTCACCCCTCCACTTT. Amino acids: CATSDPGYGSPLHF.

CDR3 nucleotide sequence: TGTGCCAGTAGTATAGCGAGGAGGAGCCATGAAAAACTGTTTTTT. Translating gives CASSIARRSHEKLFF. The rearrangement uses TRBV19 and TRBJ1-4; D is unclear. The CDR3 has 15 amino acids. Trimming cost V 1 base and J 6 bases, with 12 bases left between them. Germline lookup yields CDR1 LNHDA and CDR2 SQIVND (reference sequence). The full variable domain, completed using reference TRBV19 and TRBJ1-4, is DGGITQSPKYLFRKEGQNVTLSCEQNLNHDAMYWYRQDPGQGLRLIYYSQIVNDFQKGDIAEGYSVSREKKESFPLTVTSAQKNPTAFYLCASSIARRSHEKLFFGSGTQLSVL.